This entry describes one TCR beta chain. J was trimmed by 5 bases and V by 7 bases; bases with no gene match: 9. The CDR3 is 16 amino acids. CDR1 SNHLY and CDR2 FYNNEI come from the germline V gene. Profiled with immunoSEQ multiplex PCR; TCRdb holds only in-frame clones, not every one. The sample lists about 680,000 clones; over 65% were seen once. This record comes from a study of shared clonotypes between healthy human individuals. Overall study context: A couple of female and a few male donors aged 18 to 49 were enrolled.

Material: memory CD4+ T cells sorted from blood. Sample subset: CD45RA-negative fraction. The chain employs TRBV2 and TRBJ2-2; TRBD2 matches 11 bases. The sequence was collected from a woman in her twenties or thirties in good health. CDR3 in DNA: TGTGCCAGCACCCATACTAGCGGGAGAGGAACCGGGGAGCTGTTTTTT. The encoded protein is CASTHTSGRGTGELFF.